A single sample is the source of the 24 T cell receptor beta chains below, sequenced in a study of T cell changes during pregnancy in multiple sclerosis. TCRdb keeps only in-frame clones here, not all; method: immunoSEQ multiplex PCR. The table lists more than 80,000 clones, about 90% of them singletons. This sample comprised peripheral blood, obtained before pregnancy. The receptors were sampled from a female donor with multiple sclerosis, enrolled in a pregnancy study.

J is TRBJ1-2 and V is TRBV5-4, with D possibly being TRBD1 (5 bases). CDR1 is SGHNT, CDR2 YYREEE, per germline (reference sequence). With 3 bases removed from V and 4 bases from J, the gap between germline ends came to 10 bases. The CDR3 runs to 13 residues. CDR3 sequence reads: CASSSPGVYGYTF. The CDR3 bases are TGTGCCAGCAGCTCCCCGGGGGTCTATGGCTACACCTTC.

The chain uses TRBV7-9 and TRBJ2-3; D gene ambiguous. V was trimmed by 3 bases and J by 0 bases, leaving 10 bases between them. Per germline, CDR1 SEHNR and CDR2 FQNEAQ (reference sequence). CDR3 length equals 15 residues. Written as DNA, the CDR3 is TGTGCCAGCAGCTTGGTGGCAGGCAGCACAGATACGCAGTATTTT. Its protein is CASSLVAGSTDTQYF.

The gene calls are TRBV12-5 and TRBJ2-7; 8 positions match TRBD1. After removal of 2 bases from V and 5 bases from J, the junction contained 5 bases not matched to a gene. This CDR3 has 14 residues. In germline, CDR1 is LGHNT, CDR2 FRNRAP. In DNA form, the CDR3 reads TGTGCTAGTGGTTTGACAGGGGGTAGGAACGAGCAGTACTTC. It translates to CASGLTGGRNEQYF.

The chain employs TRBV30 and TRBJ1-5; the D is unclear. This CDR3 contains 14 residues. In germline, CDR1 is GTSNPN, CDR2 SVGIG (reference sequence). The V and J ends lost 0 bases and 4 bases respectively, with 10 bases between them. CDR3 coding DNA: TGTGCCTGGAGTGTCAAACAGAAAAATCAGCCCCAGCATTTT. Its protein product is CAWSVKQKNQPQHF.

CDR3 in DNA: TGTGCCAGCAGCCTAGACAGCAACACTGAAGCTTTCTTT. It codes for CASSLDSNTEAFF. The rearrangement links TRBV9 to TRBJ1-1; maybe TRBD1 (5 bases). CDR1 and CDR2 (germline): SGDLS, YYNGEE. Trimming stripped 4 bases from V and 2 bases from J, with 9 bases between. The CDR3 has 13 residues.

The CDR3 nucleotides are TGTGCCAGCAGCTTGGGGGCTCAGCTACCACTCTATGGCTACACCTTC. Its protein product is CASSLGAQLPLYGYTF. The rearrangement joins TRBV7-9 to TRBJ1-2; TRBD1 is a possible D gene (6 bases). Trimming removed 3 bases from V and 4 bases from J, with 18 bases in between. CDR1 is SEHNR, CDR2 FQNEAQ, per germline (reference sequence). The CDR3 covers 16 residues.

V gene TRBV9 combines with J gene TRBJ2-3; D possibly corresponds to TRBD2 (6 bases). V was trimmed by 2 bases and J by 6 bases, leaving 16 bases between them. This CDR3 has 15 amino acids. CDR1 is SGDLS and CDR2 is YYNGEE in the germline V gene. In DNA, the CDR3 is TGTGCCAGCAGCGTTACGGGAGCGCCCACGGATACGCAGTATTTT. It yields the protein CASSVTGAPTDTQYF.

The chain joins TRBV14 to TRBJ2-3, with TRBD2 matching 8 bases. The CDR3 sequence is 18 residues long. Germline CDR1 and CDR2: SGHDN and FVKESK. J gave up 5 bases and V 0 bases, and 13 bases lay outside the gene matches. The CDR3 sequence is CASSQDKTSGLSGDTQYF. The DNA for the CDR3 is TGTGCCAGCAGCCAAGATAAAACTAGCGGCCTTTCCGGAGATACGCAGTATTTT.

The chain links TRBV19 to TRBJ1-3; the D is unclear. In germline, CDR1 is LNHDA, CDR2 SQIVND (reference sequence). The length of the CDR3 is 14 residues. V gave up 7 bases and J gave up 5 bases, with 15 bases separating them. CDR3 sequence (DNA): TGTGCCAGTAACCACGTCCCAGGTCGAAACACCATATATTTT. This codes for CASNHVPGRNTIYF.

The chain links TRBV6-5 to TRBJ1-1; the match to TRBD1 covers 10 bases. This CDR3 contains 15 residues. J gave up 1 base and V 6 bases, and 5 bases lay outside the gene matches. The V gene's germline CDR1 is MNHEY and CDR2 SVGAGI. Here the CDR3 DNA reads TGTGCCAGCAGAATCGGGACAGGGGAGAACACTGAAGCTTTCTTT. Amino acid sequence: CASRIGTGENTEAFF.

This rearrangement joins TRBV5-4 to TRBJ2-2; D is uncertain. Germline CDR1 and CDR2: SGHNT and YYREEE (reference sequence). This CDR3 comprises 14 residues. V lost 0 bases, J lost 4 bases, and 7 bases lay in between. CDR3 in amino acids: CASSLGYFTGELFF. The CDR3 bases are TGTGCCAGCAGCTTGGGCTACTTCACCGGGGAGCTGTTTTTT.

The chain has TRBV27 and TRBJ2-2; the D is unclear. CDR3 length: 12 residues. Germline CDR1 MNHEY, CDR2 SMNVEV (reference sequence). With 3 bases removed from V and 7 bases from J, the gap between germline ends came to 6 bases. CDR3 residues: CASSFKIGELFF. The DNA for the CDR3 is TGTGCCAGCAGTTTCAAAATCGGGGAGCTGTTTTTT.

The rearrangement uses TRBV28 and TRBJ2-5; possibly TRBD1 for D (6 bases). Matching the DNA end better, TRBJ2-7 makes the J call doubtful. The CDR3 loop spans 14 amino acids. The germline gives CDR1 MDHEN, CDR2 SYDVKM. CDR3 loop: CASSLTGSPYEQYF. In DNA form, the CDR3 reads TGTGCCAGCAGTCTAACAGGGAGCCCCTACGAGCAGTACTTC.

This rearrangement joins TRBV5-8 to TRBJ2-1, with D possibly matching TRBD2 (5 bases). The CDR3 consists of 12 residues. V lost 5 bases to trimming and J lost 7 bases, with 10 bases between them. In germline, CDR1 is SGHTS, CDR2 YDEGEE. This chain's CDR3 is CASRPTRNEQFF. Written as DNA, the CDR3 is TGTGCCAGCAGACCTACTAGGAATGAGCAGTTCTTC.

The chain has TRBV5-4 and TRBJ2-7; TRBD2 is a possible D gene (6 bases). V lost 3 bases to trimming and J lost 0 bases, with 10 bases between them. The CDR3 contains 14 residues. CDR1 and CDR2 from the germline V gene are SGHNT and YYREEE (reference sequence). The CDR3 sequence is CASSSTGVSYEQYF. The CDR3, as DNA: TGTGCCAGCAGCTCGACGGGGGTCTCCTACGAGCAGTACTTC.

The chain couples TRBV27 to TRBJ2-7; TRBD1 matches 8 bases. Per the germline V gene, CDR1 is MNHEY and CDR2 is SMNVEV (reference sequence). The CDR3 is 17 residues long. J gave up 1 base and V 4 bases, and 12 bases lay outside the gene matches. The CDR3 sequence: CASSSGQGRSRSYEQYF. The CDR3 region has the DNA TGTGCCAGCAGTTCAGGACAGGGAAGGTCTAGGTCCTACGAGCAGTACTTC.

This chain connects TRBV11-2 to TRBJ2-5; 12 bases match TRBD2. Germline CDR1 SGHAT, CDR2 FQNNGV. The CDR3 has 14 amino acids. The V gene end was trimmed by 6 bases and the J gene end by 4 bases; junction bases not matched to a gene: 3. DNA of the CDR3: TGTGCCAGCAGACCTAGCGGGGGGGGAGAGACCCAGTACTTC. Protein: CASRPSGGGETQYF.

The chain is built from TRBV5-6 and TRBJ1-1; 7 nucleotides agree with TRBD1. CDR1 SGHDT and CDR2 YYEEEE come from the germline V gene. The CDR3 totals 15 residues. After removal of 0 bases from V and 3 bases from J, the junction contained 5 bases not matched to a gene. The DNA for the CDR3 is TGTGCCAGCAGCTTGGACCTACAGGGGTACACTGAAGCTTTCTTT. Translation: CASSLDLQGYTEAFF.

The chain is built from TRBV18 and TRBJ2-4; weak D call: TRBD1 (6 bases). V was trimmed by 0 bases and J by 3 bases, leaving 21 bases between them. Germline CDR1 and CDR2: KGHSH and LQKENI. The CDR3 consists of 19 residues. The CDR3 sequence: CASSPPTVNRVRGKNIQYF. The CDR3 DNA follows: TGTGCCAGCTCACCACCCACTGTTAACAGGGTTCGGGGCAAAAACATTCAGTACTTC.

This chain links TRBV15 with TRBJ1-3; D is uncertain. The V and J ends lost 3 bases and 1 base respectively, with 4 bases between them. This CDR3 is 13 amino acids long. CDR1 and CDR2 (germline): LNHNV, YYDKDF (reference sequence). The CDR3 protein is CATSSLSGNTIYF. The CDR3 DNA reads as TGTGCCACCAGCAGCCTTTCTGGAAACACCATATATTTT.

The V gene is TRBV7-3, the J gene TRBJ2-1; unclear D gene. The CDR3 runs to 15 residues. CDR1 SGHTA and CDR2 FQGTGA come from the germline V gene. V was pared by 5 bases and J by 0 bases, with 11 bases between. The chain's CDR3 is CASSEGGTSYNEQFF. Written as DNA, the CDR3 is TGTGCCAGCAGCGAAGGCGGAACCTCCTACAATGAGCAGTTCTTC.

The chain combines TRBV7-2 with TRBJ2-7; 11 bases fit TRBD2. V lost 6 bases to trimming and J lost 2 bases; unmatched junction nucleotides: 6. The germline V gene encodes CDR1 SGHTA and CDR2 FQGNSA. This CDR3 has 15 amino acids. The CDR3 protein is CASRRGLAEPYEQYF. The CDR3 nucleotides read TGTGCCAGCAGGCGGGGACTAGCGGAACCCTACGAGCAGTACTTC.

The chain recombines TRBV7-6 with TRBJ1-2; no definite D call. The CDR3 is 14 amino acids. V lost 2 bases and J lost 5, with 12 bases in between. Germline values: CDR1 SGHVS, CDR2 FNYEAQ. The CDR3 here is CASSLLGQSYGYTF. In nucleotides, the CDR3 is TGTGCCAGCAGCTTACTTGGGCAGTCTTATGGCTACACCTTC.

About this clone: The junction departs from germline at one end; a sequencing error may be responsible. The chain combines TRBV6-5 with TRBJ2-3; tentative D call: TRBD1 (5 bases). CDR3 length equals 14 residues. Germline V gene lookup returns CDR1 MNHEY and CDR2 SVGAGI. The CDR3 DNA reads as TGTGCCAGCAGTTACGTATGGGGCACGGATACGCAGTATTTT. It codes for CASSYVWGTDTQYF.